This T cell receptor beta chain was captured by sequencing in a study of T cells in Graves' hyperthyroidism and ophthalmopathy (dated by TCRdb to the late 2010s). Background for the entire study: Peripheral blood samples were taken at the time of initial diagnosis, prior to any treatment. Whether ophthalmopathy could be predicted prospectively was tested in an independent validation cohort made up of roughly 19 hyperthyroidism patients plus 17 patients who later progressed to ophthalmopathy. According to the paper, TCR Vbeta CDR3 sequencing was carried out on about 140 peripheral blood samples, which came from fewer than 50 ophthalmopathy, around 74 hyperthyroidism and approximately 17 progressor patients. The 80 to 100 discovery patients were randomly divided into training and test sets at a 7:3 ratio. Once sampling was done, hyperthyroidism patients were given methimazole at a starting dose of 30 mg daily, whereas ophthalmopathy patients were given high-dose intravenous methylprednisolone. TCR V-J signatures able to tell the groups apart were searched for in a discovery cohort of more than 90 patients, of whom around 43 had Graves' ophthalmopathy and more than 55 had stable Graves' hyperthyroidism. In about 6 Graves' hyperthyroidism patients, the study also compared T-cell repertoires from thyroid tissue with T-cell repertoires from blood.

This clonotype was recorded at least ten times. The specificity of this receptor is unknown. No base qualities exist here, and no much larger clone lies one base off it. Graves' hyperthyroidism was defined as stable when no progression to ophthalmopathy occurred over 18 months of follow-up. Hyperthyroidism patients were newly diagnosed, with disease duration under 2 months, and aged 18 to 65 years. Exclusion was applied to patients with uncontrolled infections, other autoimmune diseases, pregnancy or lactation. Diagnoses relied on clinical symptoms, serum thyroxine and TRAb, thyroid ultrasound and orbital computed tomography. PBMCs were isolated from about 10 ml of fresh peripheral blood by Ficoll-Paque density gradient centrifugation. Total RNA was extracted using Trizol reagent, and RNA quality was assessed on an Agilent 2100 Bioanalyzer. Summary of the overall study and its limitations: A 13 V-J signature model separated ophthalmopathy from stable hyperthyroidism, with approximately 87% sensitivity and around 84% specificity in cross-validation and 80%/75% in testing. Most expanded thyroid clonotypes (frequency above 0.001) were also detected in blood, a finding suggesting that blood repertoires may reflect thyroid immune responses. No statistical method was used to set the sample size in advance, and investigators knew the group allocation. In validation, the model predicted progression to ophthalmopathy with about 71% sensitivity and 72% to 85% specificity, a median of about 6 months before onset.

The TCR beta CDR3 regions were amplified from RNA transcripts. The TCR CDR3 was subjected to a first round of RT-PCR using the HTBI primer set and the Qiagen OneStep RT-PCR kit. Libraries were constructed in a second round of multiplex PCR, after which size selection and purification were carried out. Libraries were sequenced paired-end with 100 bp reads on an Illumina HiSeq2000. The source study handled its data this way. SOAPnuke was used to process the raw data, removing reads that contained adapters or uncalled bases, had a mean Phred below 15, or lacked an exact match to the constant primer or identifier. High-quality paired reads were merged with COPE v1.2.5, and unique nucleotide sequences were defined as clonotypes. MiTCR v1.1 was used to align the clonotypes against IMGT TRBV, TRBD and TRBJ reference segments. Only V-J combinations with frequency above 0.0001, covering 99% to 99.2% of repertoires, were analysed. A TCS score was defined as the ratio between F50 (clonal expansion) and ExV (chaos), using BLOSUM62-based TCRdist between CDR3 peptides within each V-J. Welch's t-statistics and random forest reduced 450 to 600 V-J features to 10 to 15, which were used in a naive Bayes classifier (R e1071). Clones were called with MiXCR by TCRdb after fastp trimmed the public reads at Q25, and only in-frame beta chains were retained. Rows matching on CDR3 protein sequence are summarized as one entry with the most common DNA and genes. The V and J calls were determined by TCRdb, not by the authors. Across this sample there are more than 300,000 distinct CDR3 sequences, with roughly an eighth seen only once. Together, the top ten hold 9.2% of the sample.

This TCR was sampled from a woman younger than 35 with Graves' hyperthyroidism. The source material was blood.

The CDR3 protein: CATSAVGGRAGETQYF. The nucleotides are TGTGCCACCAGTGCCGTGGGCGGGAGGGCCGGAGAGACCCAGTACTTC. The sequence is built from TRBV24-1 and TRBJ2-5, with TRBD2 matching 9 junction bases. Compared with germline, V lacks 5 bases and J lacks 4 bases; bases without a gene match: 10. CDR1 and CDR2 were assigned from the germline V gene as KGHDR and SFDVKD. Spanning cysteine to phenylalanine, the CDR3 consists of 16 amino acids. Only CDR3 DNA remains: 48 bases, in frame from the first base.